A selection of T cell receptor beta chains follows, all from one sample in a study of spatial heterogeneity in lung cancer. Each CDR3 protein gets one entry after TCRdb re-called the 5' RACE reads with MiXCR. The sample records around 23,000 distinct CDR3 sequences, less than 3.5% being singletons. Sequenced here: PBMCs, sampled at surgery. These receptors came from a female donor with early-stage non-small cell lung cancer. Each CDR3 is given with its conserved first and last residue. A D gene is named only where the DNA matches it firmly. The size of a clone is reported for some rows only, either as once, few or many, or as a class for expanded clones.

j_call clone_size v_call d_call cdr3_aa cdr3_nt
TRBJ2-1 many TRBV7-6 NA CASSLDPGVGREQFF TGTGCCAGCAGCTTGGATCCGGGAGTGGGCAGGGAGCAGTTCTTC
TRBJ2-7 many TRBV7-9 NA CASSTWGPSDEQYF TGTGCCAGCAGCACCTGGGGTCCCTCCGACGAGCAGTACTTC
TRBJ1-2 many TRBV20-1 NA CSARDPIGPSYGYTF TGCAGTGCTAGAGACCCGATCGGACCGAGCTATGGCTACACCTTC
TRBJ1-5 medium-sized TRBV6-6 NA CASSLGADYSNQPQHF TGTGCCAGCAGTCTAGGAGCGGATTATAGCAATCAGCCCCAGCATTTT
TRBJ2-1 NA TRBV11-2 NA CASSTGTQPYSEQFF TGTGCCAGCAGTACCGGGACTCAGCCTTACAGTGAGCAGTTCTTC
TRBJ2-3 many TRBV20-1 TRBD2 CSPVSSGSPSTDTQYF TGCAGCCCTGTCTCTAGCGGGAGTCCGAGCACAGATACGCAGTATTTT
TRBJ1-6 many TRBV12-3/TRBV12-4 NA CASSLSPPLHF TGTGCCAGCAGTTTATCGCCACCCCTCCACTTT
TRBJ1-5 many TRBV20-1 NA CSASSGANQPQHF TGCAGTGCTAGCTCAGGGGCCAATCAGCCCCAGCATTTT
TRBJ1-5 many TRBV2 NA CVSRQTGDQPQHF TGTGTCAGCAGGCAAACAGGAGATCAGCCCCAGCATTTT
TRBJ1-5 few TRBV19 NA CASSIEGNQPQHF TGTGCCAGTAGTATCGAGGGGAATCAGCCCCAGCATTTT
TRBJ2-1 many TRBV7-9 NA CASRSPGTPYNEQFF TGTGCCAGCAGGAGTCCCGGGACCCCCTACAATGAGCAGTTCTTC
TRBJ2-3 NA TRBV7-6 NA CASRRASSTDTQYF TGTGCCAGCAGACGAGCATCTAGCACAGATACGCAGTATTTT
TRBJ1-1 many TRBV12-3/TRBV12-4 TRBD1 CASRRTGDTEAFF TGTGCCAGCAGAAGGACAGGAGACACTGAAGCTTTCTTT
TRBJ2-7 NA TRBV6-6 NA CASSPRGYEQYF TGTGCCAGCAGCCCTCGGGGATACGAGCAGTACTTC
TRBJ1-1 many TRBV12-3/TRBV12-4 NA CASGGPNTEAFF TGTGCCAGCGGAGGCCCAAACACTGAAGCTTTCTTT
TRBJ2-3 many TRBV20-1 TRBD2 CSAAGTSGERDTQYF TGCAGTGCTGCCGGGACTAGCGGGGAAAGGGATACGCAGTATTTT
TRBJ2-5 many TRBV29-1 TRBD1 CSVDDRGGETQYF TGCAGCGTTGACGACAGGGGGGGAGAGACCCAGTACTTC
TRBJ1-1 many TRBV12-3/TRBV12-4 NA CASSQGGVGTEAFF TGTGCCAGCAGTCAAGGAGGGGTGGGCACTGAAGCTTTCTTT
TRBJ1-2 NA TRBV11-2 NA CASSYRAGYTF TGTGCCAGCAGCTATAGGGCTGGCTACACCTTC
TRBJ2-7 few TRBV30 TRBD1 CAWGQGSEQYF TGTGCCTGGGGACAGGGGTCCGAGCAGTACTTC
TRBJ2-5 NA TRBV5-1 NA CASSYGARETQYF TGCGCCAGCAGCTACGGGGCTAGGGAGACCCAGTACTTC
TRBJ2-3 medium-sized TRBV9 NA CASSVDQDTQYF TGTGCCAGCAGCGTAGATCAAGATACGCAGTATTTT
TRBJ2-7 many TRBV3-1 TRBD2 CASSQGLAQGYEQYF TGTGCCAGCAGCCAGGGACTAGCACAAGGCTACGAGCAGTACTTC
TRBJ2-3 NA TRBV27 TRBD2 CASSFTSADTQYF TGTGCCAGCAGTTTCACTAGCGCGGATACGCAGTATTTT
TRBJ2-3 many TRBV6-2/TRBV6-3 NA CASSNTDTQYF TGTGCCAGCAGTAACACAGATACGCAGTATTTT
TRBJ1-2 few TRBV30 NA CAWTLIAMGGYTF TGTGCCTGGACCCTCATCGCCATGGGCGGCTACACCTTC
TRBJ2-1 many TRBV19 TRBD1 CASSPTGTGYNEQFF TGTGCCAGTAGTCCGACTGGGACAGGATACAATGAGCAGTTCTTC
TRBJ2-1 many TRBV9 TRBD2 CASSSGPPSGGYEQFF TGTGCCAGCAGCTCAGGCCCCCCTAGCGGGGGGTATGAGCAGTTCTTC
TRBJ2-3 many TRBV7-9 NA CASSLRERRTDTQYF TGTGCCAGCAGCTTAAGGGAGAGACGGACAGATACGCAGTATTTT
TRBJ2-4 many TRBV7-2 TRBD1 CASSLGGTGLAKNIQYF TGTGCCAGCAGCTTAGGGGGGACAGGACTAGCCAAAAACATTCAGTACTTC
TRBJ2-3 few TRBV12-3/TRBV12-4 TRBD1 CASSRRGQGADTQYF TGTGCCAGCTCCAGGCGAGGACAGGGGGCAGATACGCAGTATTTT
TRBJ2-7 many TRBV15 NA CATSRDSYEQYF TGTGCCACCAGCAGGGACTCCTACGAGCAGTACTTC
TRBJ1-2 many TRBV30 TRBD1 CAWRNRTGGRGGYTF TGTGCCTGGAGGAATAGGACAGGGGGAAGAGGTGGCTACACCTTC
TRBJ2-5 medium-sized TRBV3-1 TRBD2 CASSQSPRTSNIETQYF TGTGCCAGCAGCCAAAGCCCCCGGACTAGCAACATAGAGACCCAGTACTTC
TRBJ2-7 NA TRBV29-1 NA CSASPKAGDEQYF TGCAGCGCCTCACCGAAGGCGGGCGACGAGCAGTACTTC
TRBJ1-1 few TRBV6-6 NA CASSLLGQMNTEAFF TGTGCCAGCAGTTTGCTCGGACAGATGAACACTGAAGCTTTCTTT
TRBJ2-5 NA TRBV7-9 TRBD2 CASSNPRVGGLDETQYF TGTGCCAGCAGCAACCCCAGGGTGGGCGGACTAGACGAGACCCAGTACTTC
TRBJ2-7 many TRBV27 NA CASSLTGSSYEQYF TGTGCCAGCAGTCTCACAGGGAGCTCCTACGAGCAGTACTTC
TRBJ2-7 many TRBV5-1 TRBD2 CASSSRGWSGRWEYEQYF TGCGCCAGCAGCTCCCGGGGTTGGAGCGGGAGGTGGGAGTACGAGCAGTACTTC
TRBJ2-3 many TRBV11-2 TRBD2 CASSFPPGLAGGGTDTQYF TGTGCCAGCAGCTTTCCACCGGGACTAGCGGGAGGCGGCACAGATACGCAGTATTTT
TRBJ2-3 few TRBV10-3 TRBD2 CAIRAGSLGTDTQYF TGTGCCATCAGAGCGGGAAGTTTGGGAACAGATACGCAGTATTTT
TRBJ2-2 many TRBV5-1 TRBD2 CASSWTGTTGELFF TGCGCCAGCAGCTGGACCGGGACTACGGGGGAGCTGTTTTTT
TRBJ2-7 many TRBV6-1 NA CASSKTADASYEQYF TGTGCCAGCAGTAAGACCGCGGACGCCTCCTACGAGCAGTACTTC
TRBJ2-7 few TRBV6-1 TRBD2 CASRGREGSYEQYF TGTGCCAGTCGTGGGCGGGAGGGCTCCTACGAGCAGTACTTC
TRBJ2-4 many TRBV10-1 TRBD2 CASPGSGTLAKNIQYF TGCGCCAGCCCGGGGAGCGGGACCCTAGCCAAAAACATTCAGTACTTC